This T cell receptor (beta chain) is drawn from a study of T cell repertoires in cytomegalovirus infection. Study-wide context: The public TCR beta signatures pointed to both CMV infection and matching HLA type.

TCRdb used MiXCR to reprocess the reads, holding one entry per CDR3 protein. The top ten clones hold roughly an eighth of a sample with about 890,000 distinct CDR3 sequences, about a third of them seen once. In the case of this clonotype: Its antigen is still unknown.

The CDR3 runs 15 residues. Trimming removed 0 bases at V and 4 bases at J, with 15 bases between. CDR1 is DFQATT and CDR2 is SNEGSKA in the germline V gene (reference sequence). This clonotype was sampled from a human donor in good health (CMV status not recorded). Some clones in this sample may be carry-over from other donors' samples. The input for sequencing was cultured CD8+ T cells from PBMCs, taken from culture after CMV antigen stimulation. The chain uses TRBV20-1 and TRBJ1-2, with a weak D call TRBD1 (5 bases). CDR3 sequence reads: CSARDEEGQGYGYTF. The CDR3 DNA reads as TGCAGTGCTAGAGATGAGGAGGGGCAGGGCTATGGCTACACCTTC.